The rows below give T cell receptor beta chains drawn from one sample of a study of T-cell memory formation after mild COVID-19. TCRdb recomputed calls from the 5' RACE reads with MiXCR, one row per CDR3 protein. This table has 550,000 to 700,000 distinct CDR3 sequences, roughly 17% appearing once. Source material: PBMCs or a T cell subset sorted from them (not recorded which). The receptor set was obtained from an adult woman who had mild COVID-19 (a few samples of this study predate the infection). Cell type and time point are not known. Each CDR3 is given with its conserved first and last residue. A D gene is named only where the DNA matches it firmly. Some rows have no size entry. The others give once, few or many, or a class for an expanded clone.

TRBJ1-2 - few TRBV20-1 16 TGCAGTGCCGAGGGGGTGTCGGCAGGGCCGCACTATGGCTACACCTTC CSAEGVSAGPHYGYTF
TRBJ2-6 - - TRBV24-1 16 TGTGCCACCAGTGATTTTCAGGGATCTGGGGCCAACGTCCTGACTTTC CATSDFQGSGANVLTF
TRBJ2-3 - - TRBV5-1 14 TGCGCCAGCAGCTCAGGGGTAGGAACAGATACGCAGTATTTT CASSSGVGTDTQYF
TRBJ2-7 TRBD1 few TRBV29-1 16 TGCAGCGTTGGGATGGCACCGGGACAGGGGGCACACGAGCAGTACTTC CSVGMAPGQGAHEQYF
TRBJ2-1 - - TRBV19 17 TGTGCCAGTAGTATAGATCAAGTAGGGGTTCTCCACAATGAGCAGTTCTTC CASSIDQVGVLHNEQFF
TRBJ2-1 TRBD1 - TRBV7-8 16 TGTGCCAGCAGCCCCGGACAGGGTAGGAGATACAATGAGCAGTTCTTC CASSPGQGRRYNEQFF
TRBJ1-2 TRBD1 - TRBV12-3/TRBV12-4 14 TGTGCCAGCAGATCACAGGGGGCAAACTATGGCTACACCTTC CASRSQGANYGYTF
TRBJ1-2 - - TRBV7-9 15 TGTGCCAGCAGCCCGCAGACGTGGGGTGACTATGGCTACACCTTC CASSPQTWGDYGYTF
TRBJ2-1 TRBD2 few TRBV9 17 TGTGCCAGCAGCGACCCTTTGAGCGGGAGGGGCCGCAATGAGCAGTTCTTC CASSDPLSGRGRNEQFF
TRBJ2-3 TRBD2 few TRBV9 15 TGTGCCAGCGGGACTAGCGGGGTTGTTACAGATACGCAGTATTTT CASGTSGVVTDTQYF
TRBJ2-1 TRBD2 - TRBV24-1 16 TGTGCCACCAGTGACCCCGGGACTAGCGGGATCAATGAGCAGTTCTTC CATSDPGTSGINEQFF
TRBJ2-7 - many TRBV5-1 13 TGTGCCAGCAGCTTAGCGCCGGACTACGAGCAGTACTTC CASSLAPDYEQYF
TRBJ2-6 - - TRBV7-3 14 TGTGCCAGCAGCCAGCGTTCTGGGGCCAACGTCCTGACTTTC CASSQRSGANVLTF
TRBJ2-1 - - TRBV7-9 12 TGTGCCAGCAGCTTAGAGGGTCATGAGCAGTTCTTC CASSLEGHEQFF
TRBJ2-1 - - TRBV6-5 13 TGTGCCAGCAGCTCCGGGTCTCTAAGGGAGCAGTTCTTC CASSSGSLREQFF
TRBJ1-4 - - TRBV5-5 17 TGTGCCAGCAGCTTGTTTGGGACACAGACGAGGACTGAAAAACTGTTTTTT CASSLFGTQTRTEKLFF
TRBJ2-1 TRBD2 many TRBV7-6 18 TGTGCCAGCAGCTTAGCGCTTTCTAGCGGGGGCTCCTACAATGAGCAGTTCTTC CASSLALSSGGSYNEQFF
TRBJ2-2 - many TRBV24-1 16 TGTGCCACCAGTGACCAATCGGCCAGGGACACCGGGGAGCTGTTTTTT CATSDQSARDTGELFF
TRBJ2-7 TRBD1 - TRBV27 19 TGTGCCAGCAGTTACCGGAGTGAACCCAGGGACAGGGGAGCCTACGAGCAGTACTTC CASSYRSEPRDRGAYEQYF
TRBJ2-1 - - TRBV12-3/TRBV12-4 16 TGTGCCAGCAGTTCGGGGGGACAGTTTTTCTACAATGAGCAGTTCTTC CASSSGGQFFYNEQFF
TRBJ1-2 - once TRBV9 13 TGTGCCAGCACCGATAGGGGGGGGCGAGGCTACACCTTC CASTDRGGRGYTF
TRBJ2-1 - - TRBV2 14 TGTGCCAGCAGAACCCAAGACGACTACAATGAGCAGTTCTTC CASRTQDDYNEQFF
TRBJ1-4 - few TRBV5-1 18 TGCGCCAGCAGGCTGGGACGCGGGGGGGCGCAAACTAATGAAAAACTGTTTTTT CASRLGRGGAQTNEKLFF
TRBJ1-1 - - TRBV4-1 12 TGCGCCAGCAGCCAAGCATCCGGTGAAGCTTTCTTT CASSQASGEAFF
TRBJ1-1 - few TRBV12-5 15 TGTGCTAGTGGTTTGGTACTAGGACCGAACACTGAAGCTTTCTTT CASGLVLGPNTEAFF
TRBJ2-1 - - TRBV30 13 TGTGCCTGGAGTATTGGCCAGTCTAATGAGCAGTTCTTC CAWSIGQSNEQFF
TRBJ1-2 - - TRBV29-1 14 TGCAGCGTTGCGGGGACACCAGAGGACTATGGCTACACCTTC CSVAGTPEDYGYTF
TRBJ2-6 - - TRBV3-1 18 TGTGCCAGCAGCCAAGCGTTCGTCGGGAGCTCTGGGGCCAACGTCCTGACTTTC CASSQAFVGSSGANVLTF
TRBJ1-2 TRBD1 - TRBV9 15 TGTGCCAGCAGCGTAGTAGGGCAGGGGGACTATGGCTACACCTTC CASSVVGQGDYGYTF
TRBJ2-2 - few TRBV4-1 15 TGCGCCAGCAGCCAACGACAGTCGAACACCGGGGAGCTGTTTTTT CASSQRQSNTGELFF
TRBJ2-1 - - TRBV4-1 16 TGCGCCAGCAGCCATGGTACAAGGGGTCAATACAATGAGCAGTTCTTC CASSHGTRGQYNEQFF
TRBJ2-1 TRBD2 - TRBV20-1 15 TGCAGTGCTACCCCCACTAGCGGGGTAAGCAATGAGCAGTTCTTC CSATPTSGVSNEQFF
TRBJ2-5 TRBD1 - TRBV7-7 16 TGTGCTAGCAGCATGCGGGCAGGGGGCAGAGGAGAGACCCAGTACTTC CASSMRAGGRGETQYF
TRBJ2-1 - - TRBV9 10 TGTGCCAGCGGCAGCAATGAGCAGTTCTTC CASGSNEQFF
TRBJ2-1 - - TRBV29-1 12 TGCAGCGCGGCCCTCGGTGGGAATGAGCAGTTCTTC CSAALGGNEQFF
TRBJ1-2 - few TRBV30 14 TGTGCCTGGATCCGAGGGACCTCTAACTATGGCTACACCTTC CAWIRGTSNYGYTF
TRBJ2-3 - - TRBV18 15 TGTGCCAGCTCACCACCCGAGGAGGCGAGGGATACGCAGTATTTT CASSPPEEARDTQYF
TRBJ2-7 - - TRBV7-9 15 TGTGCCAGCAGCCCCGCTCCGGGACTCCACTACGAGCAGTACTTC CASSPAPGLHYEQYF
TRBJ1-1 TRBD1 few TRBV4-1 16 TGCGCCAGCAGTCGGGACAGGGGCTGGGGAAACACTGAAGCTTTCTTT CASSRDRGWGNTEAFF
TRBJ2-7 TRBD1 - TRBV2 14 TGTGCCAGCATTCCGACAGGGGTCCGCCTGGAGCAGTACTTC CASIPTGVRLEQYF
TRBJ1-1 - - TRBV5-6 15 TGTGCCAGCGGCAGAGGTACGAGGGGGGTGAGTGAAGCTTTCTTT CASGRGTRGVSEAFF
TRBJ1-2 - few TRBV7-9 14 TGTGCCAGCAGCTTAAGCAGGACTGACTATGGCTACACCTTC CASSLSRTDYGYTF
TRBJ2-7 - - TRBV5-4 12 TGTGCCAGCAGTTCCTCGGCCTACGAGCAGTACTTC CASSSSAYEQYF
TRBJ1-2 - - TRBV29-1 13 TGCAGCGTTGGTAGGCAAACCAACTATGGCTACACCTTC CSVGRQTNYGYTF
TRBJ1-6 - - TRBV7-9 13 TGTGCCAGCAGCTTATATAATGATTCACCCCTCCACTTT CASSLYNDSPLHF
TRBJ2-2 TRBD1 few TRBV20-1 16 TGCAGTGCTAGAAGTGCCGGGACAGCGAACACCGGGGAGCTGTTTTTT CSARSAGTANTGELFF
TRBJ2-3 - - TRBV5-6 13 TGTGCCAGCAGTATTGATTGGGCAGATACGCAGTATTTT CASSIDWADTQYF
TRBJ2-2 TRBD2 - TRBV7-9 19 TGTGCCAGCAGCCGTCGGGAAGGCGGGAGAGTTCTTGGCACCGGGGAGCTGTTTTTT CASSRREGGRVLGTGELFF
TRBJ1-5 - - TRBV5-6 16 TGTGCCAGCAGCTACCAACCTGGATATAGCAATCAGCCCCAGCATTTT CASSYQPGYSNQPQHF
TRBJ2-7 TRBD2 - TRBV28 16 TGTGCCAGCAGTTTACCGGCTAGCGGAAGCTCCTACGAGCAGTACTTC CASSLPASGSSYEQYF
TRBJ1-6 - - TRBV6-5 15 TGTGCCAGCAGTTACCGCGGCCTCTATAATTCACCCCTCCACTTT CASSYRGLYNSPLHF
TRBJ2-6 TRBD1 few TRBV6-5 15 TGTGCCAGCAGTTTAGACAGGGCCGGGGCCAACGTCCTGACTTTC CASSLDRAGANVLTF
TRBJ1-1 - few TRBV14 16 TGTGCCAGCAGCCAAGATCCTTCGGGGCGGTTTACTGAAGCTTTCTTT CASSQDPSGRFTEAFF
TRBJ1-5 TRBD1 few TRBV27 15 TGTGCCAGCAGTCTAACAGGGGTTAGCAATCAGCCCCAGCATTTT CASSLTGVSNQPQHF
TRBJ1-5 TRBD1 - TRBV6-5 13 TGTGCCAGCCAGGGGGGAAGAAGGCAGCCCCAGCATTTT CASQGGRRQPQHF
TRBJ1-1 TRBD1 - TRBV6-2/TRBV6-3 16 TGTGCCAGCAGTTCTCCGGGACAGGGCGTGAACACTGAAGCTTTCTTT CASSSPGQGVNTEAFF
TRBJ2-7 - few TRBV5-1 15 TGCGCCAGCAGCTTCTCCCGGACGGGTTCCTACGAGCAGTACTTC CASSFSRTGSYEQYF
TRBJ2-7 - - TRBV7-2 15 TGTGCCAGCAGCTTACTCGTAGTCGTCGGCGGCGAGCAGTACTTC CASSLLVVVGGEQYF
TRBJ2-5 - - TRBV2 13 TGTGCCAGCCTTCTACTTGGACAAGAGACCCAGTACTTC CASLLLGQETQYF